One and the same sample provided the 29 T cell receptor beta chains below, sequenced in a study of blood T cell repertoires in COVID-19. The assay was immunoSEQ multiplex PCR, and TCRdb's table has in-frame clones only and misses some. This repertoire shows 120,000 to 150,000 clones, roughly 81% found once; its top ten account for around 2.5%. What was sequenced was peripheral blood. The receptors stem from a human donor with acute or convalescent COVID-19. The donor label of this sample is uncertain.

This chain uses TRBV12-5 with TRBJ1-2; 10 bases are a match to TRBD1. CDR3 size: 15 residues. Germline values: CDR1 LGHNT, CDR2 FRNRAP. After removal of 2 bases from V and 6 bases from J, the junction contained 6 bases not matched to a gene. CDR3 in amino acids: CASGLTPGTGDGYTF. The CDR3 DNA is TGTGCTAGTGGTTTGACCCCCGGGACAGGGGATGGCTACACCTTC.

The chain is built from TRBV7-9 and TRBJ2-1; 9 positions match TRBD2. This CDR3 spans 15 amino acids. With V trimmed by 1 base and J by 5 bases, 3 bases remained unmatched. Germline V CDR1 and CDR2: SEHNR, FQNEAQ (reference sequence). Here the CDR3 reads CASSLEREAHNEQFF. In DNA form, the CDR3 reads TGTGCCAGCAGCTTAGAGCGGGAGGCCCACAATGAGCAGTTCTTC.

The chain carries TRBV19 and TRBJ1-2; D is unresolved. Germline V CDR1 and CDR2: LNHDA, SQIVND (reference sequence). V gave up 9 bases and J gave up 4 bases, with 18 bases separating them. The CDR3 loop spans 14 amino acids. CDR3 DNA: TGTGCCAGCTCCCCGGGAACTTCCGGCTATGGCTACACCTTC. It translates to CASSPGTSGYGYTF.

A few counts support this clone. The chain is built from TRBV9 and TRBJ1-3; 7 nucleotides line up with TRBD1. V trimming: 4 bases; J trimming: 4 bases; junction bases outside the gene matches: 26. The CDR3 sequence is 21 residues long. The germline CDR1 and CDR2 sequences are SGDLS and YYNGEE. CDR3 sequence (DNA): TGTGCCAGCAGCACCAATATCCGCCGGGACAGAGACAGGGTTCGCGGAAACACCATATATTTT. Its protein product is CASSTNIRRDRDRVRGNTIYF.

This sequence joins TRBV2 and TRBJ1-5; TRBD1 might be the D (6 bases). Looked up from germline, CDR1 is SNHLY and CDR2 is FYNNEI. The CDR3 has 13 amino acids. V lost 8 bases and J 7 bases, leaving 15 bases between the germline ends. The CDR3 DNA sequence: TGTGCCAGCTGGGGGGGGCTAGGACAGCCCCAGCATTTT. It translates to CASWGGLGQPQHF.

This clone showed up just a few times. The rearrangement links TRBV28 to TRBJ1-2; 7 bases map to TRBD1. The V gene end was trimmed by 4 bases and the J gene end by 6 bases; junction bases not matched to a gene: 8. The CDR3 contains 14 residues. CDR1 is MDHEN and CDR2 is SYDVKM in the germline V gene. The CDR3 region has the DNA TGTGCCAGCAGTTCCGGTCTGACAGGGCATGGCTACACCTTC. Protein product: CASSSGLTGHGYTF.

This sequence joins TRBV18 and TRBJ2-4; 7 nucleotides align to TRBD1. Per the germline V gene, CDR1 is KGHSH and CDR2 is LQKENI. The CDR3 runs to 14 residues. V was clipped by 0 bases and J by 4 bases; unmatched bases: 0. In DNA form, the CDR3 reads TGTGCCAGCTCACCACCGGGACAGAAAAACATTCAGTACTTC. It translates to CASSPPGQKNIQYF. Using reference TRBV18 and TRBJ2-4 for the parts outside the CDR3, the full variable domain is NAGVMQNPRHLVRRRGQEARLRCSPMKGHSHVYWYRQLPEEGLKFMVYLQKENIIDESGMPKERFSAEFPKEGPSILRIQQVVRGDSAAYFCASSPPGQKNIQYFGAGTRLSVL.

In this sample, this clone turned up once. The rearrangement uses TRBV19 and TRBJ1-6; D is unresolved. CDR1 is LNHDA and CDR2 is SQIVND in the germline V gene (reference sequence). The ends were cut back, 0 bases at V and 14 bases at J, with 11 bases in the middle. This CDR3 has 13 amino acids. CDR3 in amino acids: CASSIEPVTTLHF. CDR3 DNA sequence: TGTGCCAGTAGTATAGAGCCCGTCACAACCCTCCACTTT.

This sequence joins TRBV30 and TRBJ1-6; 8 positions agree with TRBD1. This CDR3 comprises 15 residues. Germline V gene lookup returns CDR1 GTSNPN and CDR2 SVGIG (reference sequence). After removal of 3 bases from V and 7 bases from J, the junction contained 8 bases not matched to a gene. CDR3 region: CAWRSRGRTNSPLHF. For the CDR3, the DNA is TGTGCCTGGAGGAGCAGGGGGCGGACGAATTCACCCCTCCACTTT.

The table lists this clone with a few counts. The chain carries TRBV10-3 and TRBJ1-6; 9 bases align to TRBD1. CDR3 size: 14 residues. Trimming removed 5 bases from V and 9 bases from J; junction bases left unmatched: 5. Looked up from germline, CDR1 is ENHRY and CDR2 is SYGVKD. As DNA, the CDR3 is TGTGCCATCAGTACCGGGACAGGGCCTTCACCCCTCCACTTT. Protein sequence: CAISTGTGPSPLHF.

The gene calls are TRBV19 and TRBJ1-5; D is perhaps TRBD1 (5 bases). In germline, CDR1 is LNHDA, CDR2 SQIVND (reference sequence). The CDR3 extends over 17 amino acids. Deletions cut 2 bases from V and 0 bases from J, with 14 bases between. Here the CDR3 reads CASSILAGGRSNQPQHF. CDR3 DNA sequence: TGTGCCAGTAGTATACTAGCGGGGGGTCGTAGCAATCAGCCCCAGCATTTT.

The V and J genes are TRBV19 and TRBJ1-2; TRBD1 aligns across 7 bases. This CDR3 region has 11 residues. V was clipped by 6 bases and J by 8 bases; unmatched bases: 3. In germline, CDR1 is LNHDA, CDR2 SQIVND (reference sequence). The CDR3 is CASRRQGGYTF. Here the CDR3 DNA reads TGTGCCAGTAGAAGACAGGGAGGCTACACCTTC.

The chain couples TRBV10-3 to TRBJ2-1, with D hard to call. V lost 0 bases and J lost 6, with 6 bases in between. CDR3 length equals 13 residues. CDR1 ENHRY and CDR2 SYGVKD come from the germline V gene. CDR3 sequence reads: CAISESPFNEQFF. The CDR3, as DNA: TGTGCCATCAGTGAGTCTCCCTTCAATGAGCAGTTCTTC.

V is TRBV7-2 and J is TRBJ1-2, with no clear D. V lost 0 bases and J 0 bases, leaving 8 bases between the germline ends. This CDR3 has 15 residues. Germline assignment: CDR1 SGHTA and CDR2 FQGNSA. The CDR3 DNA reads as TGTGCCAGCAGCTTAGCAACCGGGTCTAACTATGGCTACACCTTC. Its protein is CASSLATGSNYGYTF.

This clone was observed a few times. The chain couples TRBV19 to TRBJ2-7, with no clear D. V lost 9 bases to trimming and J lost 3 bases, with 15 bases between them. Germline CDR1 and CDR2: LNHDA and SQIVND (reference sequence). The CDR3 has 13 residues. The CDR3 DNA sequence: TGTGCCAGATCCGCCCAGGCTGGCTACGAGCAGTACGTC. Its protein product is CARSAQAGYEQYV.

V is TRBV19 and J is TRBJ2-5; 8 bases map to TRBD1. V lost 4 bases and J lost 4; bases outside the gene matches: 8. In germline, CDR1 is LNHDA, CDR2 SQIVND (reference sequence). The CDR3 is 15 residues long. The CDR3 sequence is CASSTRQGTGETQYF. The CDR3 DNA follows: TGTGCCAGTAGTACACGACAGGGGACGGGAGAGACCCAGTACTTC.

This clone was picked up one time. This chain links TRBV6-5 with TRBJ1-1, with D tentatively TRBD1 (6 bases). This CDR3 contains 12 residues. Germline V gene lookup returns CDR1 MNHEY and CDR2 SVGAGI. Deletions cut 6 bases from V and 5 bases from J, with 10 bases between. The CDR3 region is CASRRGGTEAFF. In nucleotides, the CDR3 is TGTGCCAGCAGGAGGGGGGGGACTGAAGCTTTCTTT.

V and J are TRBV5-1 and TRBJ1-5; D unresolved. Deletions cut 0 bases from V and 5 bases from J, with 12 bases between. The CDR3 is 15 amino acids. Looked up from germline, CDR1 is SGHRS and CDR2 is YFSETQ. CDR3 in amino acids: CASSLEGRTDQPQHF. The DNA for the CDR3 is TGCGCCAGCAGCTTGGAAGGTCGGACTGATCAGCCCCAGCATTTT.

The genes are TRBV9 and TRBJ1-5; tentative D call: TRBD1 (5 bases). Germline-derived CDR1 and CDR2 are SGDLS and YYNGEE. V was clipped by 4 bases and J by 6 bases, with 11 bases between them. The CDR3 has 13 residues. This CDR3 is CASSSGGFQPQHF. Here the CDR3 DNA reads TGTGCCAGCAGCTCGGGGGGGTTTCAGCCCCAGCATTTT.

The chain has TRBV14 and TRBJ1-6; D is perhaps TRBD1 (5 bases). CDR3 length: 15 amino acids. The ends were cut back, 1 base at V and 11 bases at J, with 15 bases in the middle. Germline loops: CDR1 SGHDN, CDR2 FVKESK. The CDR3 DNA sequence: TGTGCCAGCAGCCAAGTAGACAGTTCGTGGGCACCCCTCCACTTT. It is translated as CASSQVDSSWAPLHF.

V is TRBV14 and J is TRBJ2-3; possibly TRBD1 for D (7 bases). The CDR3 runs 17 residues. Deletions cut 1 base from V and 2 bases from J, with 16 bases between. Germline V CDR1 and CDR2: SGHDN, FVKESK. CDR3 region: CASSQGQGGDDTDTQYF. Here the CDR3 DNA reads TGTGCCAGCAGCCAAGGGCAGGGGGGAGACGACACAGATACGCAGTATTTT. Full variable domain (remainder filled in from reference TRBV14 and TRBJ2-3): EAGVTQFPSHSVIEKGQTVTLRCDPISGHDNLYWYRRVMGKEIKFLLHFVKESKQDESGMPNNRFLAERTGGTYSTLKVQPAELEDSGVYFCASSQGQGGDDTDTQYFGPGTRLTVL.

V is TRBV27 and J is TRBJ2-3, with TRBD2 matching 13 bases. The germline gives CDR1 MNHEY, CDR2 SMNVEV (reference sequence). Losses at the gene ends were 5 bases for V and 4 bases for J; bases not matched to a gene: 6. CDR3 length: 16 amino acids. Written as DNA, the CDR3 is TGTGCCAGCAGTCCACTAGCGGGGGGGATCGCAGATACGCAGTATTTT. This gives the protein CASSPLAGGIADTQYF.

CDR3 amino acids: CASSEAMSLVAYGYTF. The CDR3 nucleotides read TGTGCCAGCAGTGAAGCGATGTCTCTGGTGGCCTATGGCTACACCTTC. The rearrangement links TRBV6-1 to TRBJ1-2; unclear D gene. Between the trimmed V and J ends, which lost 0 bases and 4 bases, there was a span of 15 bases. This CDR3 is built from 16 residues. The germline V gene encodes CDR1 MNHNS and CDR2 SASEGT.

The chain is built from TRBV5-1 and TRBJ2-7; possible D gene TRBD2, 6 bases. Germline CDR1 and CDR2: SGHRS and YFSETQ. V dropped 5 bases and J dropped 0 bases, with 9 bases sitting between them. The CDR3 sequence is 13 residues long. CDR3 protein: CASSWDSSYEQYV. CDR3 DNA sequence: TGCGCCAGCAGTTGGGACTCCTCCTACGAGCAGTACGTC.

This chain links TRBV5-6 with TRBJ2-7; maybe TRBD1 (6 bases). The V and J ends lost 4 bases and 2 bases respectively, with 16 bases between them. Germline values: CDR1 SGHDT, CDR2 YYEEEE. The CDR3 length is 15 residues. The chain's CDR3 is CASSLGPQGTYEQYV. CDR3 coding DNA: TGTGCCAGCAGCCTGGGTCCTCAGGGGACCTACGAGCAGTACGTC.

This sequence joins TRBV30 and TRBJ2-3, with 11 bases lining up with TRBD1. The CDR3 runs to 16 residues. The V gene's germline CDR1 is GTSNPN and CDR2 SVGIG (reference sequence). The trim removed 1 base at V and 2 bases at J, leaving 5 bases unmatched. The CDR3 region has the DNA TGTGCCTGGAGTGGGACAGGGGGCTCCATCACAGATACGCAGTATTTT. Translating it yields CAWSGTGGSITDTQYF.

The V call is TRBV7-2, the J call TRBJ1-3, with 7 nucleotides matching TRBD1. Germline trimming cut 5 bases from V and 4 bases from J; bases unmatched to any gene: 11. The CDR3 runs 16 residues. The V gene's germline CDR1 is SGHTA and CDR2 FQGNSA. As DNA, the CDR3 is TGTGCCAGCAGCAACCGACAGGGTTCGGGAGGAAACACCATATATTTT. Translating gives CASSNRQGSGGNTIYF.

The chain carries TRBV18 and TRBJ1-5; D gene unclear. V was clipped by 2 bases and J by 2 bases, with 10 bases between them. The CDR3 has 15 amino acids. The germline CDR1 and CDR2 sequences are KGHSH and LQKENI. For the CDR3, the DNA is TGTGCCAGCTCACCAACAGTGCCGGGCAATCAGCCCCAGCATTTT. This sequence encodes CASSPTVPGNQPQHF.

Turning to this clone: A read error is possible here, since a much larger clone lies one base away. This chain uses TRBV7-2 with TRBJ1-2, with TRBD1 identical over 8 bases. The germline V gene has CDR1 SGHTA and CDR2 FQGNSA. The CDR3 covers 14 residues. V lost 1 base and J lost 2; bases outside the gene matches: 0. In DNA form, the CDR3 reads TGTGCCAGCAGCTTAGGGACAGGGAACTATGGCTACACCTTC. Its protein product is CASSLGTGNYGYTF.